These 29 T cell receptor beta chains share one sample of origin, sequenced in a study of blood T cell repertoires in COVID-19. Assay: immunoSEQ multiplex PCR; the TCRdb copy retains only in-frame clones and omits some. The sample contains about 250,000 clones, roughly 84% of which appear only once. Sequencing used peripheral blood. The receptor set was obtained from a woman between 35 and 50 years old who had recovered from COVID-19.

This chain uses TRBV27 with TRBJ1-4, with 7 bases that match TRBD1. With V trimmed by 2 bases and J by 7 bases, 7 bases remained unmatched. The germline gives CDR1 MNHEY, CDR2 SMNVEV (reference sequence). This CDR3 spans 15 amino acids. CDR3 region: CASSLVQGQIEKLFF. The CDR3 DNA sequence: TGTGCCAGCAGTTTAGTACAGGGGCAAATTGAAAAACTGTTTTTT. Complete variable domain (other parts from reference TRBV27 and TRBJ1-4): EAQVTQNPRYLITVTGKKLTVTCSQNMNHEYMSWYRQDPGLGLRQIYYSMNVEVTDKGDVPEGYKVSRKEKRNFPLILESPSPNQTSLYFCASSLVQGQIEKLFFGSGTQLSVL.

Regarding this clone: At one of its ends the junction is not consistent with the germline gene, which may arise from a read error. This chain links TRBV5-1 with TRBJ2-7; 10 bases fit TRBD1. The CDR3 spans 14 residues. Germline lookup yields CDR1 SGHRS and CDR2 YFSETQ. In DNA form, the CDR3 reads TGCGCCAGCAGCCTGGGACAGGGGAACTACGCGCAGTACTTC. Translating it yields CASSLGQGNYAQYF. Combining the CDR3 with reference TRBV5-1 and TRBJ2-7 gives the whole variable domain KAGVTQTPRYLIKTRGQQVTLSCSPISGHRSVSWYQQTPGQGLQFLFEYFSETQRNKGNFPGRFSGRQFSNSRSEMNVSTLELGDSALYLCASSLGQGNYAQYFGPGTRLTVT.

This chain links TRBV7-8 with TRBJ1-6, with 8 bases aligning to TRBD1. Germline CDR1 and CDR2: SGHVS and FQNEAQ. This CDR3 spans 17 amino acids. J lost 0 bases, V lost 5 bases, and 6 bases had no gene match. CDR3 protein: CASSTRQGSSYNSPLHF. In DNA, the CDR3 is TGTGCCAGCAGCACCAGACAGGGGAGCTCCTATAATTCACCCCTCCACTTT.

This chain connects TRBV20-1 to TRBJ2-4; 8 positions match TRBD2. Germline CDR1 and CDR2: DFQATT and SNEGSKA (reference sequence). The CDR3 totals 15 residues. Unmatched junction bases numbered 7, after V lost 3 bases and J lost 3 bases. CDR3 nucleotides: TGCAGTGCTAGTTCGACGGGAGGGGGCAAAAACATTCAGTACTTC. This translates into CSASSTGGGKNIQYF.

The rearrangement links TRBV5-1 to TRBJ1-3; no definite D call. CDR1 and CDR2 from the germline V gene are SGHRS and YFSETQ. The CDR3 contains 14 residues. The V end lost 5 bases, the J end lost 16 bases, and 25 bases lay between the germline ends. CDR3 DNA sequence: TGCGCCAGCAGTTCTCAAACTCGCACTGAGTACGAGTATTTT. Encoded protein: CASSSQTRTEYEYF.

This chain uses TRBV6-1 with TRBJ1-5; weak D call: TRBD1 (5 bases). This CDR3 has 14 residues. Trimming cost V 3 bases and J 3 bases, with 9 bases left between them. Germline V lookup: CDR1 MNHNS, CDR2 SASEGT. The CDR3 sequence is CASSEHRINQPQHF. The CDR3 DNA reads as TGTGCCAGCAGTGAGCACAGGATCAATCAGCCCCAGCATTTT.

This chain connects TRBV18 to TRBJ1-4; 8 nucleotides match TRBD1. Looked up from germline, CDR1 is KGHSH and CDR2 is LQKENI. The CDR3 contains 16 residues. Germline trimming cut 4 bases from V and 7 bases from J; bases unmatched to any gene: 11. The CDR3 reads CASSQDRAGSREKLFF. In nucleotides, the CDR3 is TGTGCCAGCTCACAGGACAGGGCCGGGAGCCGTGAAAAACTGTTTTTT.

On this clone: This sequence may be a read error, since a much larger clone differs from it by one base. The chain links TRBV2 to TRBJ2-3; maybe TRBD2 (5 bases). Deletions cut 2 bases from V and 3 bases from J, with 6 bases between. CDR1 SNHLY and CDR2 FYNNEI come from the germline V gene. This CDR3 has 13 amino acids. In DNA, the CDR3 is TGTGCCAGCAGTGAACGGAGGACAGATACGCAGTATTTT. Amino acids: CASSERRTDTQYF.

The rearrangement joins TRBV6-5 to TRBJ1-1; D unresolved. Trimming cost V 4 bases and J 3 bases, with 9 bases left between them. The CDR3 covers 13 residues. Germline V gene lookup returns CDR1 MNHEY and CDR2 SVGAGI. The CDR3 DNA sequence: TGTGCCAGCAGTTCCAGGCCTGACACTGAAGCTTTCTTT. As protein: CASSSRPDTEAFF.

The chain employs TRBV5-1 and TRBJ2-2, with D perhaps matching TRBD2 (6 bases). V was pared by 2 bases and J by 1 base, with 9 bases between. Germline V gene data show CDR1 as SGHRS and CDR2 as YFSETQ. This CDR3 region has 15 residues. The CDR3 protein is CASSLWRVNTGELFF. The CDR3 coding sequence is TGCGCCAGCAGCTTATGGAGGGTGAACACCGGGGAGCTGTTTTTT.

In DNA form, the CDR3 reads TGTGCCAGCAGTGAAGGGCACGAGCAGTACTTC. Protein sequence: CASSEGHEQYF. V usage is TRBV6-1 and J usage is TRBJ2-7; no clear D gene. CDR1 is MNHNS and CDR2 is SASEGT in the germline V gene. Trimming pared 1 base from V and 5 bases from J, leaving 3 bases between. The length of the CDR3 is 11 residues.

This clone has only one observation. V gene TRBV10-3 combines with J gene TRBJ2-7, with 7 bases fitting TRBD1. The CDR3 runs 14 residues. V was clipped by 3 bases and J by 2 bases; unmatched bases: 4. From germline, CDR1 is ENHRY and CDR2 SYGVKD. CDR3 loop: CAISEGTATYEQYF. Here the CDR3 DNA reads TGTGCCATCAGTGAAGGGACAGCTACCTACGAGCAGTACTTC.

This sequence joins TRBV15 and TRBJ2-7, with D possibly being TRBD1 (5 bases). V was clipped by 0 bases and J by 0 bases, with 9 bases between them. The CDR3 covers 15 residues. In germline, CDR1 is LNHNV, CDR2 YYDKDF (reference sequence). In DNA form, the CDR3 reads TGTGCCACCAGCAGAGATCAGGGCACCTCCTACGAGCAGTACTTC. Translated: CATSRDQGTSYEQYF.

The chain has TRBV5-1 and TRBJ2-3, with TRBD2 identical over 7 bases. Unmatched junction bases numbered 7, after V lost 4 bases and J lost 2 bases. Germline lookup yields CDR1 SGHRS and CDR2 YFSETQ. This CDR3 is built from 15 residues. For the CDR3, the DNA is TGCGCCAGCAGCCATTGGACTAGGCCCACAGATACGCAGTATTTT. Translation: CASSHWTRPTDTQYF.

The chain combines TRBV11-2 with TRBJ1-6; 7 bases agree with TRBD1. CDR1 and CDR2 (germline): SGHAT, FQNNGV. Trimming took 4 bases from V and 7 from J; bases not matched to a gene: 7. The CDR3 runs to 15 residues. CDR3 loop: CASSYRDRVNSPLHF. The DNA for the CDR3 is TGTGCCAGCAGCTACAGAGACAGGGTGAATTCACCCCTCCACTTT.

V and J are TRBV2 and TRBJ2-7, with TRBD1 identical over 8 bases. Per germline, CDR1 SNHLY and CDR2 FYNNEI. The V and J ends lost 3 bases and 0 bases, in that order; junction bases with no gene match: 10. This CDR3 contains 17 residues. CDR3 sequence: CASSDHVRTGISYEQYF. The CDR3 DNA follows: TGTGCCAGCAGTGATCATGTTAGGACAGGGATCTCCTACGAGCAGTACTTC.

This clone occurred a few times. This sequence joins TRBV23-1 and TRBJ1-1; no clear D gene. TRBV23-1 is classed as an ORF, of uncertain function. V dropped 0 bases and J dropped 5 bases, with 10 bases sitting between them. The CDR3 consists of 14 residues. DNA of the CDR3: TGCGCCAGCAGTCAATCCCTGGGGAGAACTGAAGCTTTCTTT. This encodes CASSQSLGRTEAFF.

This chain connects TRBV10-2 to TRBJ1-1, with unresolved D. CDR3 length equals 13 residues. Trimming shortened V by 7 bases and J by 8 bases, and 17 bases separated the two germline ends. Per the germline V gene, CDR1 is WSHSY and CDR2 is SAAADI. The CDR3, as DNA: TGCGCCAGCAAAGTACAGTACAATACCGAAGCTTTCTTT. Translating gives CASKVQYNTEAFF.

Regarding this clone: An end of the junction does not agree with germline; a read error may underlie this. The chain employs TRBV12-5 and TRBJ2-5; 11 nucleotides match TRBD1. From germline, CDR1 is LGHNT and CDR2 FRNRAP. This CDR3 is built from 12 residues. CDR3 DNA: TGTGCTAGTGGTTTCCGGGACAGGGGGTTAAACTTC. It yields the protein CASGFRDRGLNF. Complete variable domain (other parts from reference TRBV12-5 and TRBJ2-5): DARVTQTPRHKVTEMGQEVTMRCQPILGHNTVFWYRQTMMQGLELLAYFRNRAPLDDSGMPKDRFSAEMPDATLATLKIQPSEPRDSAVYFCASGFRDRGLNFGPGTRLLVL.

The chain combines TRBV2 with TRBJ2-1; 7 nucleotides line up with TRBD2. After removal of 6 bases from V and 1 base from J, the junction contained 12 bases not matched to a gene. Germline V lookup: CDR1 SNHLY, CDR2 FYNNEI. The CDR3 has 17 amino acids. Here the CDR3 reads CASRTTPHGRSYNEQFF. The CDR3 coding sequence is TGTGCCAGCAGGACTACACCGCACGGGAGGTCCTACAATGAGCAGTTCTTC.

This clone was observed a single time. The gene calls are TRBV4-1 and TRBJ1-1; D remains ambiguous. CDR1 MGHRA and CDR2 YSYEKL come from the germline V gene. Deletions cut 0 bases from V and 2 bases from J, with 4 bases between. This CDR3 comprises 13 residues. Written as DNA, the CDR3 is TGCGCCAGCAGCCAAGATCTAAACACTGAAGCTTTCTTT. This translates into CASSQDLNTEAFF.

The chain joins TRBV19 to TRBJ2-2, with TRBD1 identical over 8 bases. CDR1 is LNHDA, CDR2 SQIVND, per germline (reference sequence). The V and J ends lost 1 base and 5 bases, in that order; junction bases with no gene match: 9. There are 17 residues in the CDR3. CDR3 sequence (DNA): TGTGCCAGTAGTATAGTCGGACAGGGATCGGCTACCGGGGAGCTGTTTTTT. Translation: CASSIVGQGSATGELFF.

The chain combines TRBV5-5 with TRBJ1-6; no firm D call. The CDR3 contains 18 residues. The V and J ends lost 3 bases and 9 bases respectively, with 25 bases between them. Germline CDR1 SGHKS, CDR2 YYEKEE (reference sequence). The CDR3 sequence: CASSSTLAGVAGSSPLHF. CDR3 coding DNA: TGTGCCAGCAGCTCAACGCTTGCCGGGGTAGCAGGCAGTTCACCCCTCCACTTT. Combining the CDR3 with reference TRBV5-5 and TRBJ1-6 gives the whole variable domain DAGVTQSPTHLIKTRGQQVTLRCSPISGHKSVSWYQQVLGQGPQFIFQYYEKEERGRGNFPDRFSARQFPNYSSELNVNALLLGDSALYLCASSSTLAGVAGSSPLHFGNGTRLTVT.

CDR3 in DNA: TGTGCCAGCAGCGCTAGAGACCCTCGGCAGGGGCTGCACGAGCAGTACTTC. It specifies CASSARDPRQGLHEQYF. This sequence joins TRBV11-2 and TRBJ2-7; possibly TRBD1 for D (6 bases). Germline CDR1 reads SGHAT; CDR2 reads FQNNGV. The V and J ends lost 5 bases and 5 bases respectively, with 25 bases between them. The CDR3 has 17 residues.

This chain connects TRBV7-3 to TRBJ2-5; D possibly corresponds to TRBD2 (6 bases). Germline values: CDR1 SGHTA, CDR2 FQGTGA. This CDR3 has 15 residues. The germline V and J ends were trimmed by 1 base and 1 base, with 10 bases remaining between them. The CDR3 sequence is CASSLRPGSQETQYF. In DNA form, the CDR3 reads TGTGCCAGCAGCTTAAGGCCCGGGAGCCAAGAGACCCAGTACTTC.

The CDR3 DNA reads TGTGCCAGCAGGACCTCGGGACAGGGAGTAGGCACCATATATTTT. It specifies CASRTSGQGVGTIYF. The rearrangement joins TRBV28 to TRBJ1-3; the match to TRBD1 covers 9 bases. CDR3 length equals 15 residues. Trimming took 6 bases from V and 9 from J; bases not matched to a gene: 12. Germline CDR1 MDHEN, CDR2 SYDVKM.

The chain combines TRBV15 with TRBJ2-2; D possibly corresponds to TRBD2 (7 bases). Germline V gives CDR1 LNHNV, CDR2 YYDKDF (reference sequence). The CDR3 extends over 18 amino acids. Trimming stripped 0 bases from V and 4 bases from J, with 18 bases between. The CDR3 loop is CATSRDRGGLFSTGELFF. CDR3 DNA: TGTGCCACCAGCAGAGATAGGGGGGGCTTATTCTCCACCGGGGAGCTGTTTTTT.

This clone has a single count. The chain has TRBV6-5 and TRBJ1-2; no clear D gene. The CDR3 has 14 residues. CDR1 and CDR2 from the germline V gene are MNHEY and SVGAGI. V lost 6 bases and J lost 4, with 15 bases in between. The CDR3 loop reads CASSLLGRSYGYTF. CDR3 sequence (DNA): TGTGCCAGCAGCCTACTAGGACGGAGCTATGGCTACACCTTC.

This clone was recorded a few times. The J gene is TRBJ1-1, the V gene TRBV6-5; 7 bases fit TRBD1. The CDR3 is 15 amino acids. With V trimmed by 3 bases and J by 4 bases, 8 bases remained unmatched. Germline V gene lookup returns CDR1 MNHEY and CDR2 SVGAGI. The CDR3 coding sequence is TGTGCCAGCAGTTATAAGTATCAGGGGGGCACTGAAGCTTTCTTT. This codes for CASSYKYQGGTEAFF.